Below are 13 T cell receptor beta chains sequenced from a single sample in a study of regulatory T cells in long-lasting Graves disease (dated by TCRdb to the early 2020s). Receptor libraries were prepared by multiplex PCR. Data came from an Illumina HiSeq 4000. iRepertoire HTBI primers and Arm-PCR amplification of CDR3 regions were used to construct TCR beta libraries. The raw public data were reprocessed by TCRdb itself: fastp quality trimming at Q25, MiXCR clonotype calling, in-frame beta chains only. Each CDR3 protein gets just one entry, which takes the most common genes and DNA from the rows behind it. Present in this sample are just over 600,000 distinct CDR3 sequences, roughly 15% of which were seen just once. The ten top clones hold around 18% of the sample. Read against the paper, the sample's time point label means: newly diagnosed GD, antithyroid drugs for less than 3 months. For both TCR sequencing and RNA sequencing, RNA was extracted from PBMCs in TRIzol.

These records were also assigned to another study, of T cells in Graves' hyperthyroidism and ophthalmopathy.

This specimen was peripheral blood mononuclear cells (PBMCs), taken at new diagnosis, from a patient treated with antithyroid drugs. The receptors originated from a woman aged 25 to 39 with Graves disease. Donor details come from another sample of the same person, matched by shared clones.

About this clonotype: This may stem from a read error, because a much larger clone lies one nucleotide away. The V call is TRBV7-2, the J call TRBJ2-7; no definite D call. This CDR3 has 15 residues. Germline V gene sequence: CDR1 SGHTA, CDR2 FQGNSA. The DNA of the CDR3 is TGTGCCAGCAGCTTAGGCAATCACGGACCCTACGAGCTGTACTTC. The encoded protein is CASSLGNHGPYELYF.

In its sample, this clonotype was seen many times. This sequence joins TRBV6-1 and TRBJ1-5; D unclear. The CDR3 runs 15 residues. V was shortened by 6 bases and J by 2 bases, with 14 bases between the two germline ends. Germline CDR1 MNHNS, CDR2 SASEGT. DNA for the CDR3: TGTGCCAGCAGCCCCGTGGCGGGTGGCAATCAGCCCCAGCATTTT. Its protein product is CASSPVAGGNQPQHF.

This clonotype came up many times. The chain couples TRBV6-1 to TRBJ1-5; TRBD1 might be the D (5 bases). Germline V lookup: CDR1 MNHNS, CDR2 SASEGT. Trimming stripped 10 bases from V and 1 base from J, with 17 bases between. The CDR3 covers 15 residues. CDR3 in DNA: TGTGCCACCAAGTTCTGGGGGACCAGCAATCAGCCCCAGCATTTT. Amino acid sequence: CATKFWGTSNQPQHF.

The CDR3 protein is CASSLAWQDTEAFF. The CDR3 nucleotides read TGTGCCAGCAGCTTAGCATGGCAGGACACTGAAGCTTTCTTT. The chain couples TRBV11-1 to TRBJ1-1, with D uncertain. Deletions cut 0 bases from V and 3 bases from J, with 8 bases between. The CDR3 length is 14 residues. The germline gives CDR1 SGHAT, CDR2 FQDESV (reference sequence).

The CDR3 loop is CASSDAGSSRQYF. CDR3 sequence (DNA): TGTGCCAGCAGCGATGCCGGCTCTAGCCGACAGTATTTT. The rearrangement links TRBV3-1 to TRBJ2-3, with a possible D match to TRBD2 (5 bases). Germline V gene lookup returns CDR1 LGHDT and CDR2 YNNKEL (reference sequence). The CDR3 is 13 residues long. V lost 5 bases and J 12 bases, leaving 18 bases between the germline ends.

This clonotype appeared many times. The chain uses TRBV28 and TRBJ1-4; D gene unclear. V was pared by 5 bases and J by 6 bases, with 7 bases between. Per the germline V gene, CDR1 is MDHEN and CDR2 is SYDVKM. The CDR3 is 12 residues long. CDR3 bases: TGTGCCAGCAGTACATTTGATGAAAAACTGTTTTTT. The encoded protein is CASSTFDEKLFF.

This clonotype has ten or more counts. The chain combines TRBV20-1 with TRBJ2-5; 15 nucleotides match TRBD2. V shed 0 bases and J 0 bases; nucleotides not matched to a gene: 5. Germline V gene sequence: CDR1 DFQATT, CDR2 SNEGSKA (reference sequence). The CDR3 consists of 18 residues. The CDR3 loop is CSARDGTSGRPYQETQYF. CDR3 in DNA: TGCAGTGCTAGAGATGGGACTAGCGGGAGGCCGTACCAAGAGACCCAGTACTTC.

The V and J genes are TRBV5-1 and TRBJ1-3; 8 positions agree with TRBD1. After removal of 4 bases from V and 4 bases from J, the junction contained 4 bases not matched to a gene. CDR1 is SGHRS, CDR2 YFSETQ, per germline. This CDR3 spans 14 amino acids. The CDR3 here is CASSLRTGGNTIYF. The CDR3 DNA sequence: TGCGCCAGCAGCCTGCGGACAGGGGGAAACACCATATATTTT. Full variable domain (outside the CDR3, taken from reference TRBV5-1 and TRBJ1-3): KAGVTQTPRYLIKTRGQQVTLSCSPISGHRSVSWYQQTPGQGLQFLFEYFSETQRNKGNFPGRFSGRQFSNSRSEMNVSTLELGDSALYLCASSLRTGGNTIYFGEGSWLTVV.

This clonotype was seen only a few times. The CDR3 is CASSFGQEYEQYF. The CDR3 DNA follows: TGTGCCAGCAGCTTCGGGCAGGAGTACGAGCAGTACTTC. The chain couples TRBV7-3 to TRBJ2-7; D is unclear. The CDR3 has 13 residues. Deletions cut 3 bases from V and 4 bases from J, with 10 bases between. The germline gives CDR1 SGHTA, CDR2 FQGTGA. The whole variable domain, remainder taken from reference TRBV7-3 and TRBJ2-7, is GAGVSQTPSNKVTEKGKYVELRCDPISGHTALYWYRQSLGQGPEFLIYFQGTGAADDSGLPNDRFFAVRPEGSVSTLKIQRTERGDSAVYLCASSFGQEYEQYFGPGTRLTVT.

This clonotype was counted many times. The CDR3 bases are TGTGCCAGCAGCCAGGAGGGGATTCAAGAGACCCAGTACTTC. Amino acid sequence: CASSQEGIQETQYF. V is TRBV3-1 and J is TRBJ2-5; D is possibly TRBD2 (6 bases). V was pared by 3 bases and J by 2 bases, with 10 bases between. The CDR3 is made up of 14 amino acids. The V gene's germline CDR1 is LGHDT and CDR2 YNNKEL (reference sequence).

This clonotype was recorded at least ten times. The chain uses TRBV30 and TRBJ2-1, with a possible D match to TRBD1 (5 bases). Germline loops: CDR1 GTSNPN, CDR2 SVGIG (reference sequence). The CDR3 is 12 residues long. The V and J ends lost 2 bases and 8 bases respectively, with 10 bases between them. Here the CDR3 DNA reads TGTGCCTGGAGTCTTCAGGGTCATGAGCAGTTCTTC. This encodes CAWSLQGHEQFF.

This chain joins TRBV20-1 and TRBJ2-7; 11 bases map to TRBD1. CDR3 length equals 16 residues. Germline loops: CDR1 DFQATT, CDR2 SNEGSKA (reference sequence). The J segment lost 6 bases and the V segment lost 6 bases, leaving 16 bases of the junction unmatched. The CDR3: CSARHGGQGARGEQYF. CDR3 in DNA: TGCAGTGCCCGTCACGGAGGACAGGGGGCGAGGGGCGAGCAGTACTTC.

Ten or more counts support this clonotype. The V gene is TRBV6-1, the J gene TRBJ1-2; D perhaps matches TRBD1 (6 bases). CDR3 length: 14 amino acids. The V and J ends lost 6 bases and 5 bases respectively, with 16 bases between them. The germline CDR1 and CDR2 sequences are MNHNS and SASEGT. CDR3 DNA sequence: TGTGCCAGCAGGGGCCGGGACAACAGATATGGCTACACCTTC. This encodes CASRGRDNRYGYTF.